This record concerns one T cell receptor (beta chain) sequence. The entry originates in a study of monozygotic twins with inflammatory bowel disease. This CDR3 has 14 amino acids. CDR1 and CDR2 from the germline V gene are KGHSH and LQKENI. TCRdb reprocessed the 5' RACE reads; each CDR3 protein has one entry and no DNA is given. The sample has about 300,000 distinct CDR3 sequences, and its top ten clones hold 5.6%. This TCR was recovered from a human donor with ulcerative colitis or Crohn's disease, or a healthy co-twin of an affected twin (not recorded which). The sequencing sample was made of blood. The genes are TRBV18 and TRBJ2-5; the D gene TCRdb calls, TRBD1, cannot be checked with no DNA. The chain's CDR3 is CASSPLDEGATQYF.